The clone carrying this TCR beta chain was observed at least ten times. This CDR3 has 15 amino acids. Trimming took 6 bases from V and 5 from J; bases not matched to a gene: 10. RNA transcripts served as the template for amplifying TCR beta CDR3 regions. The HTBI set primed first-round TCR CDR3 RT-PCR. A single record per CDR3 protein comes from TCRdb applying MiXCR to the multiplex PCR reads. The table records hundreds of thousands of distinct CDR3 sequences, 14% to 15% of them present only once. The sample comes from a study of T cells in Graves' hyperthyroidism and ophthalmopathy. The sample comprised blood. The sequence derives from a man aged 18 to 30 with Graves' ophthalmopathy. The genes are TRBV12-3 or TRBV12-4 and TRBJ1-3; 7 bases map to TRBD1. The CDR3 bases are TGTGCCAGCAGCCGAATCCGGGACAGAAGAAACACCATATATTTT. Protein sequence: CASSRIRDRRNTIYF.